This TCR beta chain originates from a study of blood T cells in healthy people across ages. The use of a sample-barcoded 5' primer and a J-beta primer mix characterized a second PCR of about 6 to 12 cycles. One entry per CDR3 protein, called by TCRdb with MiXCR from the 5' RACE reads. Found here are about 930,000 distinct CDR3 sequences, roughly 29% of them singletons; the top ten hold around 9.6%. This clonotype was counted between two and nine times. What it recognizes is unknown. The CDR3 has 15 amino acids. Germline CDR1 is MNHEY and CDR2 is SVGEGT. The V segment lost 5 bases and the J segment 6 bases; nucleotides outside the gene matches: 9. Study conclusions and caveats: The study could not conclusively compare naive and antigen-experienced cells, given its unsorted PBMCs. Possibly confounding the expanded clonotype changes was the fact that donor CMV status was unknown.

These data also featured in a second study, about T cells of mothers and their children. Per that paper: Per 15 ul, 1.5 ug of RNA was used, with all extracted RNA going into cDNA synthesis.

Sequenced sample: blood. The rearrangement joins TRBV6-2 or TRBV6-3 to TRBJ1-5; 8 nucleotides agree with TRBD1. The sequence derives from a woman aged 40 to 55 in good health. The DNA of the CDR3 is TGTGCCAGCAGTCGGGTGAGACAGGGGCCTCAGCCCCAGCATTTT. It codes for CASSRVRQGPQPQHF.